This entry lists 15 T cell receptor beta chains sequenced from one sample in a study of early T cells in non-severe SARS-CoV-2 infection. Using its own MiXCR run on the 5' RACE reads, TCRdb lists one record per CDR3 protein. The sample has over 55,000 distinct CDR3 sequences, 10% seen once. Input material: whole blood. The receptors stem from an adult who was a healthcare worker with PCR-confirmed SARS-CoV-2 infection or an uninfected control (not recorded which).

This clonotype was detected many times. The chain couples TRBV20-1 to TRBJ2-7; possibly TRBD1 or TRBD2 for D (5 bases each). The CDR3 loop spans 13 amino acids. Germline V gene lookup returns CDR1 DFQATT and CDR2 SNEGSKA (reference sequence). V shed 5 bases and J shed 3 bases, with 14 bases lying between them. CDR3 amino acids: CSAHDGTFYEQYF. CDR3 nucleotides: TGCAGTGCTCACGACGGGACCTTCTACGAGCAGTACTTC.

This clonotype was picked up many times. The genes are TRBV12-3 or TRBV12-4 and TRBJ2-5, with D maybe TRBD2 (6 bases). V was shortened by 2 bases and J by 2 bases, with 12 bases between the two germline ends. CDR3 length: 15 residues. Here the CDR3 DNA reads TGTGCCAGCAGTTTACGGCGGGACCGACAAGAGACCCAGTACTTC. Amino acid sequence: CASSLRRDRQETQYF.

This clonotype was recorded a few times. This chain links TRBV30 with TRBJ2-7; possible D gene TRBD1, 5 bases. The CDR3 contains 12 residues. CDR1 is GTSNPN and CDR2 is SVGIG in the germline V gene (reference sequence). The V gene lost 4 bases and the J gene lost 1 base, with 8 bases spanning the gap. Here the CDR3 reads CAWTKGSYEQYF. Here the CDR3 DNA reads TGTGCCTGGACGAAGGGGTCCTACGAGCAGTACTTC.

In this sample, this clonotype turned up many times. The V call is TRBV5-5, the J call TRBJ2-1; 10 positions agree with TRBD2. CDR1 and CDR2 from the germline V gene are SGHKS and YYEKEE (reference sequence). This CDR3 spans 18 amino acids. V dropped 0 bases and J dropped 5; count of bases not matched to a gene: 11. In nucleotides, the CDR3 is TGTGCCAGCAGCTTGGTAATCCTCCTAGCGGGAGTAAACAATGAGCAGTTCTTC. Translated: CASSLVILLAGVNNEQFF.

The chain uses TRBV20-1 and TRBJ2-7; D possibly corresponds to TRBD2 (6 bases). Trimming stripped 5 bases from V and 2 bases from J, with 10 bases between. CDR3 size: 12 residues. Germline V lookup: CDR1 DFQATT, CDR2 SNEGSKA (reference sequence). The CDR3: CSAQGGTYEQYF. In nucleotides, the CDR3 is TGCAGTGCTCAAGGCGGGACCTACGAGCAGTACTTC.

This sequence joins TRBV5-4 and TRBJ2-5; D ambiguous. From germline, CDR1 is SGHNT and CDR2 YYREEE (reference sequence). The CDR3 consists of 12 residues. With 4 bases removed from V and 9 bases from J, the gap between germline ends came to 13 bases. The CDR3 nucleotides read TGTGCCAGCAGCGCTGGACCTCAACCCCAGTACTTC. It codes for CASSAGPQPQYF.

The genes are TRBV11-2 and TRBJ1-6, with D maybe TRBD1 (6 bases). Germline V gives CDR1 SGHAT, CDR2 FQNNGV. V lost 7 bases to trimming and J lost 7 bases, with 14 bases between them. The CDR3 consists of 14 residues. The CDR3 coding sequence is TGTGCCAGCAACAGGGAAGGTGGCAATTCACCCCTCCACTTT. This codes for CASNREGGNSPLHF.

The table lists this clonotype with many counts. The genes are TRBV9 and TRBJ1-6, with 9 positions matching TRBD1. The CDR3 covers 17 residues. Trimming took 4 bases from V and 1 from J; bases not matched to a gene: 6. Germline V CDR1 and CDR2: SGDLS, YYNGEE. The CDR3 DNA follows: TGTGCCAGCAGCACGGGACAGGGAGGATCCTATAATTCACCCCTCCACTTT. Translating it yields CASSTGQGGSYNSPLHF.

Only a few counts were recorded for this clonotype. V is TRBV3-1 and J is TRBJ2-2, with D possibly being TRBD1 (6 bases). V lost 0 bases and J lost 6, with 8 bases in between. Germline V gene data show CDR1 as LGHDT and CDR2 as YNNKEL (reference sequence). The CDR3 totals 14 residues. The CDR3: CASSQEAGAGELFF. The CDR3 bases are TGTGCCAGCAGCCAAGAGGCAGGGGCCGGGGAGCTGTTTTTT.

In this sample, this clonotype turned up a few times. The rearrangement joins TRBV7-6 to TRBJ2-1; TRBD2 aligns across 13 bases. Trimming cost V 5 bases and J 4 bases; bases outside gene matches: 5. The CDR3 length is 16 residues. The germline gives CDR1 SGHVS, CDR2 FNYEAQ. CDR3 in amino acids: CASSNGTSGEYNEQFF. Written as DNA, the CDR3 is TGTGCCAGCAGCAACGGGACTAGCGGGGAGTACAATGAGCAGTTCTTC.

This clonotype was observed at least ten times. The CDR3: CSATDPETPEETQYF. In DNA, the CDR3 is TGCAGTGCTACAGACCCCGAGACTCCCGAAGAGACCCAGTACTTC. The chain has TRBV20-1 and TRBJ2-5; D unclear. The CDR3 has 15 residues. Germline CDR1 DFQATT, CDR2 SNEGSKA (reference sequence). Trimming removed 4 bases from V and 3 bases from J, with 18 bases in between.

This clonotype has only a few counts. The chain has TRBV19 and TRBJ2-2; TRBD2 matches 8 bases. This CDR3 is 16 amino acids long. Per germline, CDR1 LNHDA and CDR2 SQIVND (reference sequence). Losses at the gene ends were 1 base for V and 6 bases for J; bases not matched to a gene: 7. CDR3 loop: CASSIGTGGTAGELFF. CDR3 nucleotides: TGTGCCAGTAGTATAGGTACGGGAGGGACGGCCGGGGAGCTGTTTTTT.

The sample holds many counts of this clonotype. The V gene is TRBV7-8, the J gene TRBJ2-3; D is unresolved. Germline CDR1 SGHVS, CDR2 FQNEAQ. CDR3 length: 12 amino acids. Trimming shortened V by 1 base and J by 6 bases, and 5 bases separated the two germline ends. The CDR3 loop reads CASSLGADTQYF. As DNA, the CDR3 is TGTGCCAGCAGCTTAGGGGCCGATACGCAGTATTTT.

This clonotype was picked up many times. The chain couples TRBV20-1 to TRBJ2-1; 8 bases line up with TRBD2. J lost 3 bases, V lost 6 bases, and 13 bases had no gene match. This CDR3 region has 16 residues. Germline V gives CDR1 DFQATT, CDR2 SNEGSKA (reference sequence). The CDR3 sequence is CSATVREGRFYNEQFF. The DNA of the CDR3 is TGCAGTGCAACCGTCCGGGAGGGCCGGTTCTACAATGAGCAGTTCTTC.

This clonotype is deemed medium-sized. The genes are TRBV6-6 and TRBJ2-3; D gene unclear. This CDR3 contains 13 residues. Germline V gene data show CDR1 as MNHNY and CDR2 as SVGAGI (reference sequence). V lost 4 bases to trimming and J lost 1 base, with 6 bases between them. The CDR3 is CASSSPGTDTQYF. In DNA, the CDR3 is TGTGCCAGCAGTTCGCCGGGCACAGATACGCAGTATTTT.